This T cell receptor beta chain emerged from a study of blood T cell repertoires in COVID-19. Whole-study context: From T cells, B-cell-depleted T cells, or PBMCs came the material, which was cDNA or gDNA.

CDR3 length: 14 residues. V dropped 4 bases and J dropped 3 bases, with 14 bases sitting between them. Germline V gene data show CDR1 as SGHNT and CDR2 as YYREEE (reference sequence). This clone was picked up a small number of times. Only in-frame clones appear in the TCRdb table, and some are missing; sequencing was by immunoSEQ multiplex PCR. This table holds hundreds of thousands of clones, over 75% found once. The sequencing sample was made of peripheral blood. The source is a man aged 50 to 60 with active or convalescent COVID-19. V is TRBV5-4 and J is TRBJ2-7, with D maybe TRBD2 (5 bases). CDR3 nucleotide sequence: TGTGCCAGCAGCGTGGACGCCGGGGTCTACGAGCAGTACTTC. Amino acid sequence: CASSVDAGVYEQYF.